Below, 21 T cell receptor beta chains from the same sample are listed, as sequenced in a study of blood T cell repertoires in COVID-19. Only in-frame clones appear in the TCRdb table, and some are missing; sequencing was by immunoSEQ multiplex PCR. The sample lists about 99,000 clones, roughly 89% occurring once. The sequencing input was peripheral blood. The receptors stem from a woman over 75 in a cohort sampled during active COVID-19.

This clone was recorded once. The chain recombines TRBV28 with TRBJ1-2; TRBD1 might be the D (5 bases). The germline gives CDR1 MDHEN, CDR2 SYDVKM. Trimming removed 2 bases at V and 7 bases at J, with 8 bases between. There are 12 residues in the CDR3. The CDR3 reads CASSLRQFGYTF. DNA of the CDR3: TGTGCCAGCAGTTTAAGACAGTTTGGCTACACCTTC.

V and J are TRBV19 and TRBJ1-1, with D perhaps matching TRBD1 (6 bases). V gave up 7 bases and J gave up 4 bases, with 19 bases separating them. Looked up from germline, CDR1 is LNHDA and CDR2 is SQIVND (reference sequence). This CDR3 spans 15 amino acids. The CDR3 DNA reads TGTGCCAGTATCGAGACAGGCGCCTCGGTCACTGAAGCTTTCTTT. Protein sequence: CASIETGASVTEAFF.

CDR3 DNA: TGTGCCAGCTCACTGATGGAAGGTAGCGGGACCCAGTACTTC. Translating it yields CASSLMEGSGTQYF. This chain joins TRBV2 and TRBJ2-5; weak D call: TRBD2 (6 bases). Trimming took off 8 bases at V and 7 bases at J, with 20 bases between the two ends. This CDR3 is built from 14 residues. The germline gives CDR1 SNHLY, CDR2 FYNNEI.

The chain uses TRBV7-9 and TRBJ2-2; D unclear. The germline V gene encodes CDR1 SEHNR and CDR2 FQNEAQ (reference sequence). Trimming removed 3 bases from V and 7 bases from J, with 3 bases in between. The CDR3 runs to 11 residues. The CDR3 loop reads CASSFIGELFF. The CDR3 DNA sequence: TGTGCCAGCAGCTTTATCGGGGAGCTGTTTTTT.

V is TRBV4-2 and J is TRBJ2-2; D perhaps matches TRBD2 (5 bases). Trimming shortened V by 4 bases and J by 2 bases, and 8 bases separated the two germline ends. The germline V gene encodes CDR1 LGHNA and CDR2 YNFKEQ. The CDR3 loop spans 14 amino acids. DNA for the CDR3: TGTGCCAGCAGCCGCGACTACAACACCGGGGAGCTGTTTTTT. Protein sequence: CASSRDYNTGELFF.

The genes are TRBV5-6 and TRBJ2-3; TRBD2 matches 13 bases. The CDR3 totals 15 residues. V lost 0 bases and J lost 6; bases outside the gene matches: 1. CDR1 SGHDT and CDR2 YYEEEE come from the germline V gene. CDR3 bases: TGTGCCAGCAGCTTGGTACTAGCGGGGGGGGATACGCAGTATTTT. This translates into CASSLVLAGGDTQYF.

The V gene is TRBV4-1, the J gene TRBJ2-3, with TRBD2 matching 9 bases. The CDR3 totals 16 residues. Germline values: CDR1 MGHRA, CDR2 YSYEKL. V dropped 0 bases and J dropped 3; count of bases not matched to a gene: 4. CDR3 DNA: TGCGCCAGCAGCCAAGAGGATAGCGGGAGTACAGATACGCAGTATTTT. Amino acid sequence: CASSQEDSGSTDTQYF.

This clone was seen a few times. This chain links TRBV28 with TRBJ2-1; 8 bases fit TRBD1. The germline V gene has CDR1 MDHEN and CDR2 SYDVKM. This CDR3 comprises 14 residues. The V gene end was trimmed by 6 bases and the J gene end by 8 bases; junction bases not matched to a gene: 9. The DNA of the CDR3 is TGTGCCAGCAGCGATATGGCAGGGGGCCATGAGCAGTTCTTC. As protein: CASSDMAGGHEQFF.

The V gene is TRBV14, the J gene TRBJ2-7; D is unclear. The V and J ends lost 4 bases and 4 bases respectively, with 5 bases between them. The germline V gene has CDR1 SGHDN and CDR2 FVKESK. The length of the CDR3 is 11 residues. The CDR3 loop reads CASSLTYEQYF. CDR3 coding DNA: TGTGCCAGCAGCCTGACTTACGAGCAGTACTTC. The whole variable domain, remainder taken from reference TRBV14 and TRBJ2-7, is EAGVTQFPSHSVIEKGQTVTLRCDPISGHDNLYWYRRVMGKEIKFLLHFVKESKQDESGMPNNRFLAERTGGTYSTLKVQPAELEDSGVYFCASSLTYEQYFGPGTRLTVT.

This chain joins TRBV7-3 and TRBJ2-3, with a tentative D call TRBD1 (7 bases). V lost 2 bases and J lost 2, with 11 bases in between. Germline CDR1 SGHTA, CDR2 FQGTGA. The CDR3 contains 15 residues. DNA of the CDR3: TGTGCCAGCAGCTTAGGAGGGGGCCTCACAGATACGCAGTATTTT. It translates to CASSLGGGLTDTQYF.

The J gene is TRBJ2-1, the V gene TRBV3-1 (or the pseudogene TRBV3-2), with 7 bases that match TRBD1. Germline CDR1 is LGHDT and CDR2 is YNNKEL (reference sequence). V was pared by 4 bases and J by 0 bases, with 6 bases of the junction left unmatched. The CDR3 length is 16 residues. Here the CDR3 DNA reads TGTGCCAGCAGCCCCAGGGGGATGGGCTCCTACAATGAGCAGTTCTTC. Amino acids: CASSPRGMGSYNEQFF.

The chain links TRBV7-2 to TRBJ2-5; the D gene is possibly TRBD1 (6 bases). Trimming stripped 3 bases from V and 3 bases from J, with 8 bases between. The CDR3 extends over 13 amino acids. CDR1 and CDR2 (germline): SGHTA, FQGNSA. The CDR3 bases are TGTGCCAGCAGCTTTCACAGGGAAGAGACCCAGTACTTC. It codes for CASSFHREETQYF.

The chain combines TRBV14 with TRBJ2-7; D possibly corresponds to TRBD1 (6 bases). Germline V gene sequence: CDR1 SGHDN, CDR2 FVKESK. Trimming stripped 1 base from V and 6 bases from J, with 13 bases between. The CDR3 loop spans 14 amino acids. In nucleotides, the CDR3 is TGTGCCAGCAGCCAAGTCAGGGGCCCAGGCGAGCAGTACTTC. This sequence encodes CASSQVRGPGEQYF.

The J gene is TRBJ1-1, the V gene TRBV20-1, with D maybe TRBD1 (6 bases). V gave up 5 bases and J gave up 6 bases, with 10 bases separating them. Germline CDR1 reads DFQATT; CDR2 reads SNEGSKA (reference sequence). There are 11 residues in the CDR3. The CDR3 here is CSALGAAEAFF. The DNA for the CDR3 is TGCAGTGCTCTGGGGGCCGCTGAAGCTTTCTTT.

The CDR3 region is CATGRGTEAFF. CDR3 in DNA: TGTGCCACCGGTAGGGGTACTGAAGCTTTCTTT. This chain links TRBV24-1 with TRBJ1-1; TRBD1 might be the D (5 bases). Trimming took off 9 bases at V and 5 bases at J, with 9 bases between the two ends. CDR1 and CDR2 from the germline V gene are KGHDR and SFDVKD. The CDR3 extends over 11 amino acids.

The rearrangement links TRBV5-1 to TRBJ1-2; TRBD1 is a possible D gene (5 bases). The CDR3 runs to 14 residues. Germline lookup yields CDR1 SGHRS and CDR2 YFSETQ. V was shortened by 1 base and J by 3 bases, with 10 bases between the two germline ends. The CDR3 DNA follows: TGCGCCAGCAGCTTGAGCGGGACCCACTATGGCTACACCTTC. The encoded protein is CASSLSGTHYGYTF.

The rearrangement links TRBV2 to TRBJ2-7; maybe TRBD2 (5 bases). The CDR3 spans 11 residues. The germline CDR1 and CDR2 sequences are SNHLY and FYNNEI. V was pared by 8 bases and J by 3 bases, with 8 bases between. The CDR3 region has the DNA TGTGCCAGCGGACTCAACTACGAGCAGTACTTC. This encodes CASGLNYEQYF.

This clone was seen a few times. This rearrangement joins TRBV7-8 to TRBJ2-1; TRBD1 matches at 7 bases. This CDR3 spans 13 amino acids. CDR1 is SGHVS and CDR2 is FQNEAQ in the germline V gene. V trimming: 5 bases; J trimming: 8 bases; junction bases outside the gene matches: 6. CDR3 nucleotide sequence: TGTGCCAGCAGCGTAGACAGGGTTGATGAGCAGTTCTTC. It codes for CASSVDRVDEQFF.

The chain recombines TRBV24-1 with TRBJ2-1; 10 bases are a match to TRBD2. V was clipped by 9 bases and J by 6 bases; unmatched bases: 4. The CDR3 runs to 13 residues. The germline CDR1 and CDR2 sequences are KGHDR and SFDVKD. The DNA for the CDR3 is TGTGCCACCGGGACTAGCGACGCCAATGAGCAGTTCTTC. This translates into CATGTSDANEQFF.

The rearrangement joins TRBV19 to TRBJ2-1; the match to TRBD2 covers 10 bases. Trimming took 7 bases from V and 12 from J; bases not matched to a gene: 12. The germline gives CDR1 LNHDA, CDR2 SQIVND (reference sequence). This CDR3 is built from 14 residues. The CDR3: CASTSLAGAPGQFF. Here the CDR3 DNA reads TGTGCCAGTACATCGCTAGCGGGGGCCCCGGGGCAGTTCTTC.

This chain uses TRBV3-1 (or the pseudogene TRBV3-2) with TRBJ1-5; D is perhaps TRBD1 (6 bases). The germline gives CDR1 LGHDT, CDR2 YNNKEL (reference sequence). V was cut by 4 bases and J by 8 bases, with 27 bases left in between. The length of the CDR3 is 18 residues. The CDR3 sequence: CASSPHPQGLRLGEPQHF. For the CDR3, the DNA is TGTGCCAGCAGCCCCCACCCACAGGGCCTTAGGTTGGGTGAGCCCCAGCATTTT.